The 31 T cell receptor beta chains below were found in one sample sequenced in a study of tumor-infiltrating lymphocytes in primary liver carcinoma. The authors took blood RNA from unsorted whole blood and also extracted germline DNA. cDNA specific to TCR beta was made from around 450 ng of total RNA, with a constant-region primer employed for priming. Investigators got TCR beta libraries out of three nested multiplex PCR rounds, done with slightly modified ARM-PCR. Forward primers for TRBV1-TRBV30 and a C-beta reverse primer served the first two PCR rounds, at roughly 10 cycles each. TCRdb independently ran MiXCR on the multiplex PCR reads; one entry per CDR3 protein. Of around 330,000 distinct CDR3 sequences listed, 50% to 60% are singletons. Sequencing input: peripheral blood. These receptors were collected from a woman aged 25 to 39 with primary liver carcinoma and hepatitis B virus infection.

The rearrangement uses TRBV11-1 and TRBJ2-1; D is uncertain. Germline V gene lookup returns CDR1 SGHAT and CDR2 FQDESV (reference sequence). The CDR3 is 15 amino acids. Between the trimmed V and J ends, which lost 5 bases and 6 bases, there was a span of 17 bases. The DNA for the CDR3 is TGTGCCAGCAGCCTAACTACCGGTTATTGCAATGAGCAGTTCTTC. This translates into CASSLTTGYCNEQFF.

This clonotype was seen more than once but under ten times. The chain combines TRBV6-5 with TRBJ2-1; 7 nucleotides align to TRBD2. V was clipped by 1 base and J by 0 bases; unmatched bases: 3. Per the germline V gene, CDR1 is MNHEY and CDR2 is SVGAGI. The CDR3 has 16 amino acids. For the CDR3, the DNA is TGTGCCAGCAGTTACTGGGGGGGGAGCTCCTACAATGAGCAGTTCTTC. This gives the protein CASSYWGGSSYNEQFF.

This clonotype showed up many times. The rearrangement joins TRBV4-2 to TRBJ2-7; D remains ambiguous. Trimming left V 2 bases short and J 4 bases short, with 9 bases between. This CDR3 is built from 13 residues. Germline V gene sequence: CDR1 LGHNA, CDR2 YNFKEQ. The CDR3, as DNA: TGTGCCAGCAGCCAACCAGGCGAGTACGAGCAGTACTTC. This translates into CASSQPGEYEQYF.

In the case of this clonotype: Because it lacks the conserved phenylalanine or tryptophan at the end, this CDR3 is likely a read error. The chain uses TRBV7-8 and TRBJ2-5; TRBD1 or TRBD2 may be the D gene (5 bases each). The germline gives CDR1 SGHVS, CDR2 FQNEAQ. This CDR3 region has 14 residues. V gave up 5 bases and J gave up 3 bases, with 13 bases separating them. Here the CDR3 DNA reads TGTGCCAGCAGCCCCGGGACCTCTAAAGAGACCCAGTACCTC. Encoded protein: CASSPGTSKETQYL.

Remarks on this clonotype: This likely comes from a read error, as the CDR3 has no conserved phenylalanine or tryptophan at its end. The rearrangement links TRBV11-2 to TRBJ2-1, with 8 nucleotides matching TRBD2. This CDR3 has 17 amino acids. The trim removed 0 bases at V and 1 base at J, leaving 5 bases unmatched. Germline V gene lookup returns CDR1 SGHAT and CDR2 FQNNGV. CDR3 loop: CASSLDFLAGSYNEQFL. The DNA for the CDR3 is TGTGCCAGCAGCTTAGATTTCCTAGCGGGTTCCTACAATGAGCAGTTCCTC.

This chain uses TRBV7-9 with TRBJ2-1, with no clear D. The V gene's germline CDR1 is SEHNR and CDR2 FQNEAQ (reference sequence). The length of the CDR3 is 12 residues. Deletions cut 1 base from V and 7 bases from J, with 5 bases between. The CDR3 DNA is TGTGCCAGCAGCTTAGTTCAGAATGAGCAGTTCTTC. It is translated as CASSLVQNEQFF.

This clonotype occurred many times. The V gene is TRBV29-1, the J gene TRBJ2-3; no reliable D call. From germline, CDR1 is SQVTM and CDR2 ANQGSEA. The CDR3 length is 12 residues. V lost 4 bases, J lost 2 bases, and 7 bases lay in between. Here the CDR3 reads CSVVGSTDTQYF. DNA of the CDR3: TGCAGCGTTGTAGGTTCCACAGATACGCAGTATTTT.

This clonotype was detected many times. The chain uses TRBV12-3 or TRBV12-4 and TRBJ2-1; maybe TRBD2 (9 bases). The CDR3 spans 15 residues. V shed 2 bases and J shed 9 bases, with 17 bases lying between them. In DNA, the CDR3 is TGTGCCAGCAGTTTATTCCTAGCGGGACAGGTTGAGCAGTTCTTC. It yields the protein CASSLFLAGQVEQFF.

In its sample, this clonotype was seen a few times. The chain couples TRBV6-1 to TRBJ1-4; no firm D call. Trimming removed 1 base from V and 3 bases from J, with 6 bases in between. The CDR3 is 14 residues long. Germline CDR1 MNHNS, CDR2 SASEGT. CDR3 sequence: CASSEGAPNEKLFF. The CDR3 nucleotides are TGTGCCAGCAGTGAAGGAGCGCCTAATGAAAAACTGTTTTTT.

The gene calls are TRBV7-9 and TRBJ2-7; D remains unclear. Between the trimmed V and J ends, which lost 1 base and 5 bases, there was a span of 9 bases. CDR1 and CDR2 from the germline V gene are SEHNR and FQNEAQ (reference sequence). The CDR3 spans 13 residues. CDR3 sequence: CASSLEVGNEQYF. DNA of the CDR3: TGTGCCAGCAGCTTAGAAGTGGGAAACGAGCAGTACTTC.

Regarding this clonotype: Its ends do not fully match the called genes, so a read error is possible. The V call is TRBV11-2, the J call TRBJ2-7; D is uncertain. The CDR3 sequence is 15 residues long. Germline loops: CDR1 SGHAT, CDR2 FQNNGV. The DNA for the CDR3 is TGTGCCAGCAGCTCGAAAATGGGGTCCTCCTACAAGCAGTACTTC. Its translation: CASSSKMGSSYKQYF.

Concerning this clonotype itself: The junction and the germline gene differ at one end; a read error may be behind it. J is TRBJ2-2 and V is TRBV4-2; 11 bases match TRBD2. The CDR3 covers 17 residues. Germline CDR1 and CDR2: LGHNA and YNFKEQ. The DNA for the CDR3 is TGTGCCAGGAGCCCGATGCTAGCGGGAGGCTTAACCGGGGAGCTGTTTTTT. This encodes CARSPMLAGGLTGELFF.

This clonotype was found a few times. A junction boundary mismatches the germline segment, possibly from a read error. The J gene is TRBJ1-5, the V gene TRBV6-2 or TRBV6-3; 7 bases are a match to TRBD1. Germline CDR1 and CDR2: MNHEY and SVGEGT. The CDR3 is made up of 16 amino acids. CDR3 amino acids: CTSSSGTELINQPQHF. The CDR3 DNA sequence: TGTACCAGCAGCTCCGGGACAGAACTAATCAATCAGCCCCAGCATTTT.

A note on this clonotype: The junction departs from germline at one end; a sequencing error may be responsible. The rearrangement joins TRBV4-2 to TRBJ1-2, with a tentative D call TRBD1 (5 bases). Per germline, CDR1 LGHNA and CDR2 YNFKEQ. The CDR3 covers 15 residues. The CDR3 spells CASSQDSTGRWGYAF. The DNA of the CDR3 is TGTGCCAGCAGCCAAGATTCCACTGGCAGGTGGGGCTACGCCTTC.

The V and J genes are TRBV7-9 and TRBJ1-2; tentatively, D is TRBD1 (6 bases). The CDR3 contains 11 residues. The V end was cut by 1 base, the J end by 14 bases, with 11 bases between. Per germline, CDR1 SEHNR and CDR2 FQNEAQ (reference sequence). CDR3 sequence: CASSLDGGNTF. In DNA form, the CDR3 reads TGTGCCAGCAGCTTAGATGGGGGCAATACCTTC.

Comments on this clonotype: With a much larger clone just one base away, this may be a read error. The chain has TRBV29-1 and TRBJ2-7; perhaps TRBD2 as D (6 bases). The germline V gene encodes CDR1 SQVTM and CDR2 ANQGSEA. The CDR3 spans 11 residues. Trimming removed 6 bases from V and 6 bases from J, with 12 bases in between. This CDR3 is CSVVTRGEQYF. In nucleotides, the CDR3 is TGCAGCGTAGTGACTAGGGGCGAGCAGTACTTC.

This chain uses TRBV6-5 with TRBJ1-2; no definite D call. CDR1 and CDR2 from the germline V gene are MNHEY and SVGAGI. Trimming removed 5 bases at V and 3 bases at J, with 13 bases between. CDR3 length: 14 amino acids. As DNA, the CDR3 is TGTGCCAGCAGTGACGCCTTGGGATACTATGGCTACACCTTC. Its protein is CASSDALGYYGYTF.

On this clonotype: This may be a read error, as it is one base from a much larger clone. V usage is TRBV10-3 and J usage is TRBJ2-7; tentatively, D is TRBD2 (6 bases). Per germline, CDR1 ENHRY and CDR2 SYGVKD. This CDR3 contains 13 residues. V shed 10 bases and J shed 6 bases, with 19 bases lying between them. CDR3 in amino acids: CASKIPTGAEQYF. The CDR3 DNA follows: TGTGCCAGCAAGATACCCACGGGAGCCGAGCAGTACTTC.

Worth noting for this clonotype: At one boundary the junction diverges from the germline segment, which might be a read error. The CDR3 loop reads CACSWGGLTGNNEQFF. The CDR3 DNA reads TGTGCCTGCAGCTGGGGGGGATTAACGGGGAACAATGAGCAGTTCTTC. The rearrangement links TRBV11-2 to TRBJ2-1; TRBD2 aligns across 7 bases. CDR1 and CDR2 (germline): SGHAT, FQNNGV. The CDR3 contains 16 residues.

V gene TRBV28 combines with J gene TRBJ2-1, with 12 bases identical to TRBD2. V lost 1 base to trimming and J lost 11 bases; unmatched junction nucleotides: 3. Germline V gene lookup returns CDR1 MDHEN and CDR2 SYDVKM. The CDR3 totals 14 residues. The CDR3 DNA reads as TGTGCCAGCAGTTTATTAGGACTAGCGGGGCAGCAGTTCTTC. Amino acid sequence: CASSLLGLAGQQFF.

With respect to this clonotype: The CDR3 end shows no conserved phenylalanine or tryptophan, and so a read error is likely. The chain carries TRBV12-3 or TRBV12-4 and TRBJ2-5; no definite D call. This CDR3 spans 12 amino acids. DNA for the CDR3: TGTGCCAGCGTTAAAATCCAAGAGACTCAGTACTTA. Translated, it gives CASVKIQETQYL.

This clonotype was seen only once. A much more abundant neighbour one base away suggests this may be a read error. The V gene is TRBV6-5, the J gene TRBJ2-3; the match to TRBD1 covers 9 bases. This CDR3 has 16 amino acids. Germline loops: CDR1 MNHEY, CDR2 SVGAGI. Trimming took 0 bases from V and 7 from J; bases not matched to a gene: 8. CDR3 residues: CASSYSPGQGTYTQYF. The DNA of the CDR3 is TGTGCCAGCAGTTACTCGCCGGGACAGGGAACCTATACGCAGTATTTT.

There are a few counts of this clonotype. The CDR3 DNA sequence: TGTGCCAGCAGTGTGGGGGGAGGCACAGATACGCAGTATTTT. Protein: CASSVGGGTDTQYF. The chain recombines TRBV12-3 or TRBV12-4 with TRBJ2-3, with TRBD2 as a possible D gene (6 bases). The germline V and J ends were trimmed by 5 bases and 1 base, with 10 bases remaining between them. The CDR3 has 14 residues.

By sample share, this clonotype is medium-sized (0.01 to 0.1%). The genes are TRBV29-1 and TRBJ1-6; D is unclear. CDR1 SQVTM and CDR2 ANQGSEA come from the germline V gene. Trimming cost V 4 bases and J 7 bases, with 14 bases left between them. The length of the CDR3 is 14 residues. The CDR3 is CSVVKKSGNSPLHF. In DNA form, the CDR3 reads TGCAGCGTTGTGAAGAAATCCGGGAATTCACCCCTCCACTTT.

This clonotype was observed a handful of times. V and J are TRBV5-4 and TRBJ2-5; D gene ambiguous. Germline V CDR1 and CDR2: SGHNT, YYREEE (reference sequence). CDR3 size: 14 residues. Trimming removed 3 bases from V and 2 bases from J, with 11 bases in between. CDR3 bases: TGTGCCAGCAGCTGGGCCCGTCGGCAAGAGACCCAGTACTTC. This sequence encodes CASSWARRQETQYF.

Here the CDR3 DNA reads TGTGCCATCAGCCTGACTAATATCGATGAGCAGTTCTTC. Amino acids: CAISLTNIDEQFF. The chain links TRBV10-3 to TRBJ2-1; D might be TRBD2 (5 bases). Between the trimmed V and J ends, which lost 6 bases and 8 bases, there was a span of 14 bases. Germline V gene sequence: CDR1 ENHRY, CDR2 SYGVKD. The CDR3 extends over 13 amino acids.

Remarks on this clonotype: A much larger clone differs from this one at a single base, so this may be a read error. J is TRBJ2-7 and V is TRBV29-1; a possible D gene is TRBD1 (6 bases). The CDR3 extends over 11 amino acids. Germline CDR1 SQVTM, CDR2 ANQGSEA. The CDR3 is CGVNRDTEQYF. DNA of the CDR3: TGCGGCGTGAACCGGGACACCGAGCAGTACTTC.

This chain uses TRBV6-5 with TRBJ2-5; tentatively, D is TRBD2 (5 bases). Germline V gives CDR1 MNHEY, CDR2 SVGAGI. This CDR3 is built from 13 residues. The V gene lost 6 bases and the J gene lost 5 bases, with 13 bases spanning the gap. The CDR3 coding sequence is TGTGCCAGCAGCCGAACGAGGGCGGAGACCCAGTACTTC. Residues: CASSRTRAETQYF.

Concerning this clonotype itself: The germline gene is not matched at one end of the junction; a read error may be the cause. The V gene is TRBV7-8, the J gene TRBJ2-3; no firm D call. This CDR3 spans 15 amino acids. The V gene's germline CDR1 is SGHVS and CDR2 FQNEAQ. The CDR3 nucleotides are TGTACCAGCAGCATACTGCCCATTAGCACAGATACGCAGTATTTT. As protein: CTSSILPISTDTQYF.

This chain links TRBV13 with TRBJ2-2, with TRBD1 matching over 7 bases. Germline CDR1 is PRHDT and CDR2 is FYEKMQ (reference sequence). J was trimmed by 4 bases and V by 3 bases; bases with no gene match: 5. The CDR3 is 15 amino acids. DNA of the CDR3: TGTGCCAGCAGCTTTGAGGACAGGTTCACCGGGGAGCTGTTTTTT. Encoded protein: CASSFEDRFTGELFF.

This clonotype was recorded at least ten times. V gene TRBV12-3 or TRBV12-4 combines with J gene TRBJ2-3; 12 nucleotides align to TRBD1. V shed 6 bases and J 8 bases; nucleotides not matched to a gene: 12. CDR3 size: 16 residues. The CDR3 spells CASRPGPGQGALTQYF. DNA of the CDR3: TGTGCCAGCAGGCCCGGCCCGGGACAGGGGGCTCTTACGCAGTATTTT.